The 8 T cell receptor beta chains below come from one sample, sequenced in a study of blood T cells in healthy people across ages. Using a J-beta primer mix together with a sample-barcoded 5' primer, a second PCR was run for roughly 7 to 11 cycles. MiXCR, run by TCRdb on the 5' RACE reads, gives a single entry per CDR3 protein. The data hold 600,000 to 850,000 distinct CDR3 sequences, with approximately 43% observed a single time. Sequencing was performed on blood. The receptors come from a woman between 55 and 75 years old in good health.

A few counts support this clonotype. The chain couples TRBV10-3 to TRBJ2-5; TRBD1 is a possible D gene (6 bases). V was trimmed by 8 bases and J by 3 bases, leaving 13 bases between them. Per germline, CDR1 ENHRY and CDR2 SYGVKD. CDR3 size: 13 residues. DNA of the CDR3: TGTGCCATCCAGGAGTACAGGGAAGAGACCCAGTACTTC. Protein sequence: CAIQEYREETQYF.

V usage is TRBV6-5 and J usage is TRBJ2-7; D call uncertain. Germline-derived CDR1 and CDR2 are MNHEY and SVGAGI. This CDR3 spans 12 amino acids. V was cut by 6 bases and J by 7 bases, with 13 bases left in between. In DNA, the CDR3 is TGTGCCAGCAGGGGTACTCGGAATGAGCAGTACTTC. Protein sequence: CASRGTRNEQYF.

A few counts support this clonotype. The chain joins TRBV20-1 to TRBJ1-5; tentative D call: TRBD1 (6 bases). The CDR3 length is 13 residues. Trimming removed 6 bases from V and 3 bases from J, with 12 bases in between. Germline V gene data show CDR1 as DFQATT and CDR2 as SNEGSKA (reference sequence). The CDR3 protein is CSARRQVNQPQHF. DNA of the CDR3: TGCAGTGCCAGAAGACAGGTCAATCAGCCCCAGCATTTT.

CDR3 residues: CASSSPGPKETQYF. The DNA for the CDR3 is TGTGCCAGCAGTTCCCCGGGCCCCAAAGAGACCCAGTACTTC. The chain links TRBV12-3 or TRBV12-4 to TRBJ2-5, with no clear D. V gave up 4 bases and J gave up 3 bases, with 12 bases separating them. The CDR3 has 14 residues.

This clonotype has only a few counts. The V gene is TRBV5-6, the J gene TRBJ1-6; the D is unclear. Trimming cost V 1 base and J 0 bases, with 8 bases left between them. The CDR3 has 16 amino acids. Germline assignment: CDR1 SGHDT and CDR2 YYEEEE. CDR3 sequence (DNA): TGTGCCAGCAGCTTGACCGGCCGCTCCTATAATTCACCCCTCCACTTT. Its protein product is CASSLTGRSYNSPLHF.

This clonotype was seen a few times. This chain joins TRBV7-2 and TRBJ1-1, with D possibly being TRBD1 (5 bases). Germline assignment: CDR1 SGHTA and CDR2 FQGNSA. V was clipped by 5 bases and J by 10 bases, with 17 bases between them. The CDR3 extends over 13 amino acids. The CDR3 loop is CASSPMGGIGAFF. The CDR3 DNA sequence: TGTGCCAGCAGCCCTATGGGGGGGATCGGAGCTTTCTTT.

For this clonotype: Since a much larger clone is just one base distant, this may be a read error. The V and J genes are TRBV4-3 and TRBJ2-7; weak D call: TRBD1 (5 bases). The CDR3 runs to 17 residues. Germline CDR1 reads LGHNA; CDR2 reads YSLEER. Here the CDR3 reads CASGQSRGGDPLYEQYF. The CDR3 nucleotides are TGCGCCAGCGGCCAATCAAGGGGCGGAGATCCTCTCTACGAGCAGTACTTC.

The rearrangement uses TRBV3-1 and TRBJ2-7; D possibly corresponds to TRBD2 (6 bases). Germline CDR1 LGHDT, CDR2 YNNKEL (reference sequence). This CDR3 spans 14 amino acids. The V end lost 0 bases, the J end lost 7 bases, and 13 bases lay between the germline ends. Here the CDR3 reads CASSQDKTSFEQYF. For the CDR3, the DNA is TGTGCCAGCAGCCAAGATAAAACTAGCTTTGAGCAGTACTTC.